These 31 T cell receptor beta chains were all obtained from the same sample, sequenced in a study of T-cell memory formation after mild COVID-19 (dated by TCRdb to the early 2020s). The library was produced with 5' RACE. The listed sequencing device is Illumina NovaSeq 6000. The public sequencing data were trimmed at Q25 with fastp and processed into clonotypes with MiXCR by TCRdb, which kept only in-frame beta chains. Each CDR3 protein gets just one entry, which takes the most common genes and DNA from the rows behind it. For this sample the table gives a few hundred thousand distinct CDR3 sequences, of which around a fifth were detected only once. Around 12% of the sample is in the top ten clones. Specimen: PBMCs or a T cell subset sorted from them (not recorded which). Receptors were obtained from an adult woman who had mild COVID-19 (a few samples of this study predate the infection). The sample titles of this study are shuffled in the database, so cell type and time point are left out; the donor was told from shared clones.

The V and J genes are TRBV29-1 and TRBJ2-7; 10 nucleotides align to TRBD1. V shed 5 bases and J 2 bases; nucleotides not matched to a gene: 6. Germline V gives CDR1 SQVTM, CDR2 ANQGSEA. The CDR3 spans 14 residues. The CDR3 is CSVYTGQGPYEQYF. CDR3 bases: TGCAGCGTTTATACGGGACAGGGGCCCTACGAGCAGTACTTC.

This clonotype was seen a few times. V is TRBV20-1 and J is TRBJ1-1; tentative D call: TRBD1 (6 bases). CDR3 length: 14 amino acids. From germline, CDR1 is DFQATT and CDR2 SNEGSKA (reference sequence). V lost 3 bases to trimming and J lost 5 bases, with 16 bases between them. CDR3 DNA sequence: TGCAGTGCTAGTATACAGGGTCGAGGGACTGAAGCTTTCTTT. Its translation is CSASIQGRGTEAFF.

The chain combines TRBV12-5 with TRBJ2-1; D is unclear. The germline CDR1 and CDR2 sequences are LGHNT and FRNRAP. V was clipped by 0 bases and J by 3 bases, with 6 bases between them. The CDR3 is made up of 14 amino acids. DNA of the CDR3: TGTGCTAGTGGTTTGGTACCGGGCTACAATGAGCAGTTCTTC. Protein sequence: CASGLVPGYNEQFF.

This rearrangement joins TRBV6-5 to TRBJ2-7; 7 bases map to TRBD2. The CDR3 spans 15 residues. Germline values: CDR1 MNHEY, CDR2 SVGAGI. The ends lost 5 bases at V and 2 bases at J; junction bases unmatched: 9. For the CDR3, the DNA is TGTGCCAGCAGTCACCAGCGGGACCCAACCTACGAGCAGTACTTC. The encoded protein is CASSHQRDPTYEQYF.

This clonotype was detected only a few times. V usage is TRBV20-1 and J usage is TRBJ2-7; either TRBD1 or TRBD2 may fit D (5 bases each). Germline-derived CDR1 and CDR2 are DFQATT and SNEGSKA (reference sequence). Trimming left V 3 bases short and J 0 bases short, with 12 bases between. This CDR3 is 14 amino acids long. The CDR3 sequence: CSASEWGFSYEQYF. Written as DNA, the CDR3 is TGCAGTGCTAGTGAGTGGGGGTTCTCCTACGAGCAGTACTTC.

This rearrangement joins TRBV12-3 or TRBV12-4 to TRBJ2-5; D might be TRBD1 (6 bases). Between the trimmed V and J ends, which lost 3 bases and 4 bases, there was a span of 9 bases. This CDR3 contains 13 residues. Here the CDR3 DNA reads TGTGCCAGCAGTTTCAGGGGCTCAGAGACCCAGTACTTC. It is translated as CASSFRGSETQYF.

This chain links TRBV4-1 with TRBJ1-2; 7 bases align to TRBD1. V shed 6 bases, J shed 5 bases, and the junction held 9 bases outside the gene matches. The CDR3 is made up of 14 amino acids. The V gene's germline CDR1 is MGHRA and CDR2 YSYEKL. This CDR3 reads CASRPAGTEYGYTF. In DNA form, the CDR3 reads TGCGCCAGCAGACCCGCCGGGACAGAGTATGGCTACACCTTC.

The chain is built from TRBV4-3 and TRBJ1-2; 7 bases align to TRBD1. J was trimmed by 8 bases and V by 1 base; bases with no gene match: 10. Per germline, CDR1 LGHNA and CDR2 YSLEER. The CDR3 length is 15 residues. CDR3 sequence reads: CASSQVEGGYEGYTF. CDR3 DNA sequence: TGCGCCAGCAGCCAAGTTGAAGGGGGCTACGAGGGCTACACCTTC.

The rearrangement joins TRBV7-3 to TRBJ2-7; 8 bases fit TRBD1. V was clipped by 7 bases and J by 1 base; unmatched bases: 6. This CDR3 is 14 amino acids long. CDR1 is SGHTA, CDR2 FQGTGA, per germline. The CDR3 DNA follows: TGTGCCAGCAAAGGGACAGGTAAATCCTACGAGCAGTACTTC. Encoded protein: CASKGTGKSYEQYF. Full variable domain (rest looked up from reference TRBV7-3 and TRBJ2-7): GAGVSQTPSNKVTEKGKYVELRCDPISGHTALYWYRQSLGQGPEFLIYFQGTGAADDSGLPNDRFFAVRPEGSVSTLKIQRTERGDSAVYLCASKGTGKSYEQYFGPGTRLTVT.

There are many counts of this clonotype. V and J are TRBV25-1 and TRBJ1-2; a possible D gene is TRBD1 (5 bases). V dropped 3 bases and J dropped 13 bases, with 15 bases sitting between them. CDR1 MGHDK and CDR2 SYGVNS come from the germline V gene. The CDR3 is 12 residues long. The CDR3 region is CASSDHRDFPTF. CDR3 DNA: TGTGCCAGCAGTGACCACCGGGACTTCCCCACCTTC.

This clonotype came up a few times. CDR3 sequence (DNA): TGCGCCAGCAGCCCGGGAGGGGGGGGCACAGATACGCAGTATTTT. Amino acids: CASSPGGGGTDTQYF. This sequence joins TRBV5-1 and TRBJ2-3; 8 positions match TRBD2. The junction had 5 bases not matched to a gene; V was cut back by 4 bases and J by 1 base. The germline V gene encodes CDR1 SGHRS and CDR2 YFSETQ. CDR3 length equals 15 residues.

This clonotype was seen a handful of times. CDR3 amino acids: CASSYPGLARETQYF. DNA of the CDR3: TGTGCCAGCAGTTACCCGGGACTAGCGAGAGAGACCCAGTACTTC. This rearrangement joins TRBV6-5 to TRBJ2-5; 10 bases line up with TRBD2. J lost 4 bases, V lost 2 bases, and 4 bases had no gene match. Germline V CDR1 and CDR2: MNHEY, SVGAGI. The CDR3 sequence is 15 residues long.

Only a few counts were recorded for this clonotype. The chain couples TRBV6-1 to TRBJ1-6; D may be TRBD1 (6 bases). The CDR3 is 15 amino acids. The germline V and J ends were trimmed by 8 bases and 7 bases, with 18 bases remaining between them. Germline V lookup: CDR1 MNHNS, CDR2 SASEGT. The chain's CDR3 is CASGRDMTENSPLHF. CDR3 coding DNA: TGTGCCAGCGGTCGGGACATGACCGAGAATTCACCCCTCCACTTT.

This clonotype has a handful of counts. The chain uses TRBV12-3 or TRBV12-4 and TRBJ1-1; TRBD1 agrees at 8 bases. Losses at the gene ends were 7 bases for V and 6 bases for J; bases not matched to a gene: 10. There are 14 residues in the CDR3. The DNA of the CDR3 is TGTGCCAGCACCACACAGGGGGGAACGGCTGAAGCTTTCTTT. Its translation: CASTTQGGTAEAFF.

The chain recombines TRBV12-3 or TRBV12-4 with TRBJ2-7; 8 nucleotides align to TRBD2. Unmatched junction bases numbered 10, after V lost 8 bases and J lost 4 bases. The CDR3 runs 14 residues. CDR3 region: CASRTPSGGYEQYF. CDR3 nucleotides: TGTGCCAGCCGGACGCCGTCGGGAGGGTACGAGCAGTACTTC.

A few counts support this clonotype. V gene TRBV12-3 or TRBV12-4 combines with J gene TRBJ1-5, with D tentatively TRBD1 (6 bases). The CDR3 contains 13 residues. V dropped 5 bases and J dropped 10 bases, with 15 bases sitting between them. The CDR3 reads CASSRGTPEPQHF. CDR3 DNA: TGTGCCAGCAGTAGGGGGACTCCCGAACCCCAGCATTTT.

The rearrangement links TRBV20-1 to TRBJ2-5; a weak D match, TRBD2 (6 bases). The germline V and J ends were trimmed by 2 bases and 2 bases, with 9 bases remaining between them. The CDR3 spans 13 residues. Germline V CDR1 and CDR2: DFQATT, SNEGSKA (reference sequence). The CDR3 here is CSARRAGQETQYF. The CDR3 region has the DNA TGCAGTGCTAGAAGGGCGGGACAAGAGACCCAGTACTTC.

The gene calls are TRBV5-1 and TRBJ2-1, with 8 bases that match TRBD1. The germline CDR1 and CDR2 sequences are SGHRS and YFSETQ. Trimming at V came to 0 bases and at J to 4 bases, leaving 3 bases not matched to a gene. The CDR3 sequence is 15 residues long. The CDR3 reads CASSLGQGRYNEQFF. The CDR3 nucleotides read TGCGCCAGCAGCTTGGGACAGGGGCGATACAATGAGCAGTTCTTC.

This clonotype has more than one count but fewer than ten. The chain employs TRBV7-8 and TRBJ2-2, with D possibly TRBD2 on 5 matching bases. This CDR3 contains 15 residues. The germline V gene encodes CDR1 SGHVS and CDR2 FQNEAQ. Deletions cut 0 bases from V and 5 bases from J, with 10 bases between. The CDR3 here is CASSLASGDTGELFF. The CDR3, as DNA: TGTGCCAGCAGCTTAGCGTCCGGGGATACCGGGGAGCTGTTTTTT.

This sequence joins TRBV5-1 and TRBJ1-1; D is ambiguous. The CDR3 consists of 13 residues. V dropped 2 bases and J dropped 0 bases, with 5 bases sitting between them. From germline, CDR1 is SGHRS and CDR2 YFSETQ. Here the CDR3 reads CASSFNMNTEAFF. The DNA of the CDR3 is TGCGCCAGCAGCTTTAACATGAACACTGAAGCTTTCTTT.

The chain uses TRBV6-1 and TRBJ2-3, with D perhaps matching TRBD1 (5 bases). V gave up 7 bases and J gave up 5 bases, with 19 bases separating them. CDR3 size: 15 residues. The V gene's germline CDR1 is MNHNS and CDR2 SASEGT. The CDR3 loop is CASIRNIQGVDTQYF. The CDR3 region has the DNA TGTGCCAGCATACGAAATATTCAGGGTGTAGATACGCAGTATTTT.

The rearrangement links TRBV27 to TRBJ1-1; D may be TRBD1 (5 bases). Germline V gene sequence: CDR1 MNHEY, CDR2 SMNVEV (reference sequence). The ends were cut back, 10 bases at V and 4 bases at J, with 13 bases in the middle. CDR3 length: 12 amino acids. CDR3 bases: TGTGCCACCATCAGAAGGGGCACTGAAGCTTTCTTT. Encoded protein: CATIRRGTEAFF.

This clonotype was counted only a few times. The gene calls are TRBV18 and TRBJ1-1; D not resolved. The CDR3 has 16 amino acids. The V end lost 1 base, the J end lost 1 base, and 13 bases lay between the germline ends. Germline assignment: CDR1 KGHSH and CDR2 LQKENI. DNA for the CDR3: TGTGCCAGCTCACCACATCCACCCACCCAGAACACTGAAGCTTTCTTT. It codes for CASSPHPPTQNTEAFF.

J is TRBJ1-3 and V is TRBV18; tentative D call: TRBD1 (5 bases). Trimming shortened V by 7 bases and J by 2 bases, and 12 bases separated the two germline ends. This CDR3 region has 14 residues. Germline CDR1 KGHSH, CDR2 LQKENI. Here the CDR3 DNA reads TGTGCCAGCTTGAGAGAAGGGGCTGGAAACACCATATATTTT. Protein: CASLREGAGNTIYF.

Ten or more counts support this clonotype. The CDR3 coding sequence is TGTGCCAGCAGCGTCGCCCAGGGGGCCGCCTACGAGCAGTACTTC. Protein sequence: CASSVAQGAAYEQYF. The chain employs TRBV9 and TRBJ2-7; TRBD1 matches 8 bases. Looked up from germline, CDR1 is SGDLS and CDR2 is YYNGEE. The CDR3 has 15 amino acids. V lost 2 bases, J lost 2 bases, and 6 bases stayed unmatched.

This chain uses TRBV20-1 with TRBJ2-3, with 7 bases fitting TRBD2. The CDR3 covers 15 residues. Germline values: CDR1 DFQATT, CDR2 SNEGSKA (reference sequence). J was trimmed by 2 bases and V by 6 bases; bases with no gene match: 11. Written as DNA, the CDR3 is TGCAGTGCACTTACTAGCGCAGCTACCACAGATACGCAGTATTTT. This encodes CSALTSAATTDTQYF.

This clonotype has at least ten counts. This chain connects TRBV12-3 or TRBV12-4 to TRBJ1-6; 11 nucleotides match TRBD1. There are 17 residues in the CDR3. With V trimmed by 6 bases and J by 9 bases, 13 bases remained unmatched. CDR3 DNA sequence: TGTGCCAGCAGCCCGGGACAGGGGGACCTATTGGGTTCACCCCTCCACTTT. Protein: CASSPGQGDLLGSPLHF.

This clonotype has just a few counts. The chain links TRBV5-5 to TRBJ2-2, with a weak D call TRBD1 (6 bases). The V end was cut by 6 bases, the J end by 1 base, with 13 bases between. The CDR3 totals 15 residues. Germline V gene sequence: CDR1 SGHKS, CDR2 YYEKEE (reference sequence). CDR3 protein: CASITGHVNTGELFF. The CDR3 bases are TGTGCCAGCATAACGGGACACGTGAACACCGGGGAGCTGTTTTTT.

The chain links TRBV9 to TRBJ2-5; tentative D call: TRBD1 (5 bases). Deletions cut 2 bases from V and 5 bases from J, with 10 bases between. The germline V gene encodes CDR1 SGDLS and CDR2 YYNGEE. The CDR3 is 13 residues long. The CDR3, as DNA: TGTGCCAGCAGCGTCTTTGGGGCGGAGACCCAGTACTTC. Translated, it gives CASSVFGAETQYF. The whole variable domain, remainder taken from reference TRBV9 and TRBJ2-5, is DSGVTQTPKHLITATGQRVTLRCSPRSGDLSVYWYQQSLDQGLQFLIQYYNGEERAKGNILERFSAQQFPDLHSELNLSSLELGDSALYFCASSVFGAETQYFGPGTRLLVL.

V gene TRBV5-1 combines with J gene TRBJ1-2, with 9 bases that match TRBD1. This CDR3 has 15 amino acids. With V trimmed by 4 bases and J by 3 bases, 7 bases remained unmatched. CDR1 and CDR2 (germline): SGHRS, YFSETQ. The CDR3 sequence is CASSVTGGRYYGYTF. The CDR3 region has the DNA TGCGCCAGCAGCGTCACAGGGGGCCGGTACTATGGCTACACCTTC.

The V call is TRBV4-1, the J call TRBJ2-3; TRBD2 agrees at 11 bases. The germline V gene encodes CDR1 MGHRA and CDR2 YSYEKL. The CDR3 is 13 residues long. V gave up 3 bases and J gave up 14 bases; unmatched junction bases: 7. The CDR3 DNA reads TGCGCCAGCAGCCAGACCTTAGCGGGGGGGGTGTATTTT. This translates into CASSQTLAGGVYF.